Included here is one TCR beta chain sequence, with context. The antigen remains unidentified. The sample carries other DNA sequences with the same CDR3. These data come from a study of T cell responses to AZD1222 COVID-19 vaccine. General study results and limits: At 160-218 and 743-854, vaccine-associated CD4 TCRs were dominant, and they spanned spike. Sampling captured repertoires only after the peak T cell response.

The germline gives CDR1 SGHTA, CDR2 FQGTGA. CDR3 length: 15 residues. Trimming removed 0 bases from V and 9 bases from J; junction bases left unmatched: 8. Assay: immunoSEQ multiplex PCR; the TCRdb copy retains only in-frame clones and omits some. The table records more than 150,000 clones, around nine tenths of them present only once. The input for sequencing was peripheral blood, taken after recovery from COVID-19. The sequence derives from an adult who had recovered from COVID-19. J is TRBJ2-1 and V is TRBV7-3; 7 bases match TRBD1. This CDR3 reads CASSLTTGNSGEQFF. The CDR3 region has the DNA TGTGCCAGCAGCTTAACGACAGGGAATTCGGGTGAGCAGTTCTTC.